Shown below are 25 T cell receptor beta chains from a single sample sequenced in a study of OX40 agonist ivuxolimab in advanced cancers. Assay: immunoSEQ multiplex PCR; the TCRdb copy retains only in-frame clones and omits some. This sample has under 70,000 clones; 70% to 90% occur once, and the top ten carry 2% to 2.5%. The specimen was CD4+ or CD8+ T cells sorted from blood, collected in a trial of the OX40 agonist ivuxolimab. These receptors came from an adult with an advanced solid tumor such as melanoma, head and neck, liver or kidney cancer.

The rearrangement links TRBV2 to TRBJ1-2; possible D gene TRBD1, 6 bases. This CDR3 region has 19 residues. Germline lookup yields CDR1 SNHLY and CDR2 FYNNEI. Trimming shortened V by 4 bases and J by 0 bases, and 24 bases separated the two germline ends. CDR3 amino acids: CASSGGLGRGTGANYGYTF. DNA for the CDR3: TGTGCCAGCAGTGGGGGTCTGGGCAGGGGCACAGGTGCTAACTATGGCTACACCTTC.

The V gene is TRBV28, the J gene TRBJ1-5; D gene unclear. This CDR3 has 14 residues. Trimming stripped 5 bases from V and 2 bases from J, with 10 bases between. Per germline, CDR1 MDHEN and CDR2 SYDVKM. The CDR3 DNA sequence: TGTGCCAGCAGTCCTATTGGGGGCAATCAGCCCCAGCATTTT. Translating gives CASSPIGGNQPQHF.

V and J are TRBV6-1 and TRBJ2-3, with 8 bases identical to TRBD2. Germline CDR1 is MNHNS and CDR2 is SASEGT. The V segment lost 7 bases and the J segment 1 base; nucleotides outside the gene matches: 4. The CDR3 length is 14 residues. As DNA, the CDR3 is TGTGCCAGCAACTCGGGACTAGGCACAGATACGCAGTATTTT. Protein product: CASNSGLGTDTQYF.

This rearrangement joins TRBV7-2 to TRBJ2-5, with 7 bases lining up with TRBD1. This CDR3 is built from 14 residues. Germline loops: CDR1 SGHTA, CDR2 FQGNSA. The V gene end was trimmed by 2 bases and the J gene end by 4 bases; junction bases not matched to a gene: 4. The CDR3 DNA is TGTGCCAGCAGCTTAAGGGGGCGCAGAGAGACCCAGTACTTC. Amino acids: CASSLRGRRETQYF. Combining the CDR3 with reference TRBV7-2 and TRBJ2-5 gives the whole variable domain GAGVSQSPSNKVTEKGKDVELRCDPISGHTALYWYRQSLGQGLEFLIYFQGNSAPDKSGLPSDRFSAERTGGSVSTLTIQRTQQEDSAVYLCASSLRGRRETQYFGPGTRLLVL.

J is TRBJ2-3 and V is TRBV12-5; tentative D call: TRBD1 (6 bases). Germline loops: CDR1 LGHNT, CDR2 FRNRAP. Trimming left V 0 bases short and J 2 bases short, with 15 bases between. This CDR3 is 17 amino acids long. The CDR3 DNA reads TGTGCTAGTGGTTTGGTAGCCAAACAGGGATACACAGATACGCAGTATTTT. Residues: CASGLVAKQGYTDTQYF.

This clone turned up a few times. This CDR3 is also generated by other DNA sequences in the sample. The rearrangement uses TRBV7-2 and TRBJ2-5; 14 bases map to TRBD2. With 4 bases clipped from V and 5 bases from J, the junction kept 9 bases outside the gene matches. The CDR3 spans 17 residues. Germline values: CDR1 SGHTA, CDR2 FQGNSA. CDR3 nucleotide sequence: TGTGCCAGCAGCTCTCAACGGACTAGCGGGAGGAAGGAGACCCAGTACTTC. Its translation is CASSSQRTSGRKETQYF.

The chain combines TRBV29-1 with TRBJ1-1; 9 bases map to TRBD1. The CDR3 sequence is 13 residues long. Germline CDR1 and CDR2: SQVTM and ANQGSEA. V lost 4 bases to trimming and J lost 4 bases; unmatched junction nucleotides: 4. The chain's CDR3 is CSVGDREVTEAFF. The CDR3 region has the DNA TGCAGCGTTGGGGACAGGGAGGTCACTGAAGCTTTCTTT.

This clone was seen a few times. The chain uses TRBV30 and TRBJ1-1, with 7 bases that match TRBD1. CDR1 and CDR2 from the germline V gene are GTSNPN and SVGIG (reference sequence). With 5 bases clipped from V and 8 bases from J, the junction kept 8 bases outside the gene matches. CDR3 length equals 12 residues. The DNA for the CDR3 is TGTGCCTGGGGGGACAGTACCTGGGAAGCTTTCTTT. It translates to CAWGDSTWEAFF.

The CDR3 DNA is TGTGCCAGCAGCACAAACATCTACCCGCCATGGGAGCAGTTCTTC. Protein: CASSTNIYPPWEQFF. V is TRBV9 and J is TRBJ2-1; D gene ambiguous. Germline loops: CDR1 SGDLS, CDR2 YYNGEE. The CDR3 has 15 amino acids. V lost 4 bases to trimming and J lost 10 bases, with 21 bases between them.

The chain is built from TRBV7-3 and TRBJ2-2; D is perhaps TRBD2 (6 bases). Trimming pared 5 bases from V and 4 bases from J, leaving 23 bases between. This CDR3 is 18 amino acids long. From germline, CDR1 is SGHTA and CDR2 FQGTGA. The DNA for the CDR3 is TGTGCCAGCAGCCCCCGGCTGGGACTCCCCTCGAGCACCGGGGAGCTGTTTTTT. As protein: CASSPRLGLPSSTGELFF. The full variable domain, completed using reference TRBV7-3 and TRBJ2-2, is GAGVSQTPSNKVTEKGKYVELRCDPISGHTALYWYRQSLGQGPEFLIYFQGTGAADDSGLPNDRFFAVRPEGSVSTLKIQRTERGDSAVYLCASSPRLGLPSSTGELFFGEGSRLTVL.

This sequence joins TRBV7-9 and TRBJ2-5, with D possibly called TRBD1 or TRBD2 (5 bases each). The DNA end is more similar to TRBJ2-7, so the J call may be wrong. The CDR3 length is 16 residues. CDR1 and CDR2 (germline): SEHNR, FQNEAQ (reference sequence). The CDR3 is CASSLFPGTVNTEQYF. In DNA form, the CDR3 reads TGTGCCAGCAGCTTATTTCCCGGGACCGTGAACACCGAGCAGTACTTC.

This chain connects TRBV2 to TRBJ2-2; D may be TRBD1 (6 bases). The CDR3 loop spans 13 amino acids. Trimming removed 7 bases from V and 6 bases from J, with 12 bases in between. Germline CDR1 is SNHLY and CDR2 is FYNNEI. In nucleotides, the CDR3 is TGTGCCAGCACTGGGGGCTGGGCCGGGGAGCTGTTTTTT. It codes for CASTGGWAGELFF. The complete variable domain, with remaining parts taken from reference TRBV2 and TRBJ2-2, reads EPEVTQTPSHQVTQMGQEVILRCVPISNHLYFYWYRQILGQKVEFLVSFYNNEISEKSEIFDDQFSVERPDGSNFTLKIRSTKLEDSAMYFCASTGGWAGELFFGEGSRLTVL.

This rearrangement joins TRBV2 to TRBJ1-2; TRBD1 is a possible D gene (6 bases). Per germline, CDR1 SNHLY and CDR2 FYNNEI. V gave up 9 bases and J gave up 4 bases, with 18 bases separating them. The CDR3 consists of 14 residues. CDR3 region: CASRRDTVSYGYTF. As DNA, the CDR3 is TGTGCCAGTAGACGGGACACAGTCTCCTATGGCTACACCTTC.

The V gene is TRBV5-1, the J gene TRBJ2-3; 12 bases agree with TRBD2. Germline V gives CDR1 SGHRS, CDR2 YFSETQ. The CDR3 runs to 16 residues. Germline trimming cut 0 bases from V and 6 bases from J; bases unmatched to any gene: 5. DNA of the CDR3: TGCGCCAGCAGCTTGGTGTTGGGACTAGCGGGTGATACGCAGTATTTT. Residues: CASSLVLGLAGDTQYF.

Here the CDR3 reads CASSSLTRMGNIQYF. In DNA form, the CDR3 reads TGCGCCAGCAGTTCTTTGACCCGCATGGGAAACATTCAGTACTTC. This sequence joins TRBV5-1 and TRBJ2-4; D is unresolved. The CDR3 length is 15 residues. Trimming cost V 5 bases and J 6 bases, with 18 bases left between them. Looked up from germline, CDR1 is SGHRS and CDR2 is YFSETQ.

The chain couples TRBV14 to TRBJ1-1, with D possibly being TRBD1 (6 bases). The CDR3 length is 13 residues. Trimming pared 0 bases from V and 6 bases from J, leaving 8 bases between. The germline V gene encodes CDR1 SGHDN and CDR2 FVKESK. Written as DNA, the CDR3 is TGTGCCAGCAGCCAAGATCGGGGGCCTGAAGCTTTCTTT. Translated: CASSQDRGPEAFF.

This clone was seen a single time. The DNA of the CDR3 is TGTGCCAGTAGCCCCGACAGAGATGAGCAGTTCTTC. This gives the protein CASSPDRDEQFF. The V gene is TRBV19, the J gene TRBJ2-1, with D perhaps matching TRBD1 (5 bases). The CDR3 has 12 amino acids. With 6 bases removed from V and 8 bases from J, the gap between germline ends came to 11 bases. Per germline, CDR1 LNHDA and CDR2 SQIVND (reference sequence).

This clone was picked up a small number of times. The chain carries TRBV7-9 and TRBJ1-2; D may be TRBD1 (6 bases). Trimming cost V 5 bases and J 4 bases, with 11 bases left between them. This CDR3 contains 13 residues. Germline CDR1 reads SEHNR; CDR2 reads FQNEAQ (reference sequence). CDR3: CASSRQDAYGYTF. The CDR3 nucleotides read TGTGCCAGCAGCAGACAGGATGCCTATGGCTACACCTTC. The entire variable domain, with the rest obtained from reference TRBV7-9 and TRBJ1-2, is as follows: DTGVSQNPRHKITKRGQNVTFRCDPISEHNRLYWYRQTLGQGPEFLTYFQNEAQLEKSRLLSDRFSAERPKGSFSTLEIQRTEQGDSAMYLCASSRQDAYGYTFGSGTRLTVV.

The chain recombines TRBV28 with TRBJ1-4, with 7 bases identical to TRBD1. The CDR3 extends over 15 amino acids. After removal of 5 bases from V and 4 bases from J, the junction contained 7 bases not matched to a gene. From germline, CDR1 is MDHEN and CDR2 SYDVKM. The CDR3 loop reads CASSVQGKFNEKLFF. DNA of the CDR3: TGTGCCAGCAGTGTACAGGGGAAGTTTAATGAAAAACTGTTTTTT.

V and J are TRBV27 and TRBJ2-7, with a weak D call TRBD1 (5 bases). From germline, CDR1 is MNHEY and CDR2 SMNVEV (reference sequence). The CDR3 extends over 14 amino acids. V was trimmed by 6 bases and J by 3 bases, leaving 15 bases between them. CDR3 amino acids: CASSNRGLGYEQYF. CDR3 bases: TGTGCCAGCAGCAATAGGGGCTTGGGCTACGAGCAGTACTTC.

The chain links TRBV10-3 to TRBJ1-5, with a possible D match to TRBD1 (5 bases). The V gene's germline CDR1 is ENHRY and CDR2 SYGVKD. Trimming removed 6 bases at V and 5 bases at J, with 8 bases between. CDR3 length: 12 amino acids. CDR3: CAISQTDQPQHF. The CDR3 coding sequence is TGTGCCATCAGCCAGACAGATCAGCCCCAGCATTTT.

The V and J genes are TRBV21-1 and TRBJ1-1. TRBV21-1 is labeled a pseudogene. This CDR3 spans 17 amino acids. The CDR3 DNA follows: TGTGCCAGCAGCAAATCTTTGGAGGAGTTGGCTCGGCCTGAAGCTTTCTTT. As protein: CASSKSLEELARPEAFF.

This sequence joins TRBV7-3 and TRBJ1-2; 9 bases match TRBD1. This CDR3 spans 17 amino acids. J lost 8 bases, V lost 4 bases, and 17 bases had no gene match. CDR1 and CDR2 from the germline V gene are SGHTA and FQGTGA. This CDR3 reads CASSSGQLGQGRGGYTF. The CDR3, as DNA: TGTGCCAGCAGCTCCGGACAGTTAGGACAGGGGAGAGGAGGCTACACCTTC.

CDR3 DNA: TGCGCCAACTTAGACAGGGTGGGCAATCAGCCCCAGCATTTT. Amino acid sequence: CANLDRVGNQPQHF. This chain connects TRBV10-1 to TRBJ1-5, with 7 bases lining up with TRBD1. The CDR3 is 14 amino acids. V was pared by 10 bases and J by 2 bases, with 8 bases of the junction left unmatched. Per the germline V gene, CDR1 is WNHNN and CDR2 is SYGVQD (reference sequence).

The chain recombines TRBV5-1 with TRBJ1-4; 7 bases are shared with TRBD1. Trimming at V came to 0 bases and at J to 8 bases, leaving 4 bases not matched to a gene. This CDR3 comprises 14 residues. Per the germline V gene, CDR1 is SGHRS and CDR2 is YFSETQ. CDR3 DNA sequence: TGCGCCAGCAGCTTGGGCCAGGGGGGAGAAAAACTGTTTTTT. It encodes CASSLGQGGEKLFF.